This entry describes one T cell receptor (beta chain). Its antigen is as yet unknown. This specimen comes from a study of early stage breast cancer tumors. Study-level background: ER+/PR+/HER2- status applied to about 80% of the 16 invasive breast tumors. Study-wide results and caveats: Blood repertoires resembled normal breast more than tumor. Compared with adjacent normal breast tissue, tumors showed 2.5 to 3-fold greater T cell density and higher clonality. Unsorted bulk genomic DNA sequencing lacked pairing and functional marker data.

The length of the CDR3 is 14 residues. CDR1 and CDR2 from the germline V gene are SGHDN and FVKESK. Between the trimmed V and J ends, which lost 0 bases and 2 bases, there was a span of 8 bases. Data came from immunoSEQ multiplex PCR; TCRdb stores just in-frame clones and leaves some out. The sample carries 65,000 to 75,000 clones, approximately 80% recorded once. Sequences were obtained from blood. This chain links TRBV14 with TRBJ2-7, with D uncertain. This TCR was recovered from a person aged 40 to 50 with breast cancer. CDR3: CASSQESGPYEQYF. Here the CDR3 DNA reads TGTGCCAGCAGCCAAGAGTCCGGTCCCTACGAGCAGTACTTC.